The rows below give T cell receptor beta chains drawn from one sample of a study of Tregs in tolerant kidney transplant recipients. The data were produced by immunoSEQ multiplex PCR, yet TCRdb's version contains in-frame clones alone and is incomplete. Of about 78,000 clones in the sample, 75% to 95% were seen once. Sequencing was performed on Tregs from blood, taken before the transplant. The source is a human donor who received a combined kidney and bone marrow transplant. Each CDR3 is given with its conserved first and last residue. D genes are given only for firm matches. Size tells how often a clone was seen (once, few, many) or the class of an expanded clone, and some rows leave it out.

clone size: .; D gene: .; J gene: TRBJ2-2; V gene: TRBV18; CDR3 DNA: TGTGCCAGCTCACCGATGTCCAGGAAGATTACCGGGGAGCTGTTTTTT; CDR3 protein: CASSPMSRKITGELFF
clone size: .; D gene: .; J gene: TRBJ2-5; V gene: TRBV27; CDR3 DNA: TGTGCCAGCAGTTTTCCCGGGACCGGAGAGCAGTACTTC; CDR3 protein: CASSFPGTGEQYF
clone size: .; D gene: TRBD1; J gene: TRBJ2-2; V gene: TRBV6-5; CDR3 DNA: TGTGCCAGCAGAGGGACAGGGGACACCGGGGAGCTGTTTTTT; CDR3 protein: CASRGTGDTGELFF
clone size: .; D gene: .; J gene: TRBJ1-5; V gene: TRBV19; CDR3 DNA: TGTGCCAGTAGTATAGACTGGGGGTTGGGATTCGGCAATCAGCCCCAGCATTTT; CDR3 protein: CASSIDWGLGFGNQPQHF
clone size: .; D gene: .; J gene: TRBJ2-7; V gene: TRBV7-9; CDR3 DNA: TGTGCCAGCAGCTTAGTGTCAGGGCTGAACTACGAGCAGTACTTC; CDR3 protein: CASSLVSGLNYEQYF
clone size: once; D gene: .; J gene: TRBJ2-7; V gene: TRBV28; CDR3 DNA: TGTGCCAGCAGTGCAAACTACGAGCAGTACTTC; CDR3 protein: CASSANYEQYF
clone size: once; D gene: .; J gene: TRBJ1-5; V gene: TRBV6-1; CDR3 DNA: TGTGCCAGCAGTTTGGGGGAGAATCAGCCCCAGCATTTT; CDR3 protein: CASSLGENQPQHF
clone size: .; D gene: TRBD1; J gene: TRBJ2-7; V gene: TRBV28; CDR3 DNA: TGTGCCAGCAGTTCCCGGACAGGGACCTCCTACGAGCAGTACTTC; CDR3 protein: CASSSRTGTSYEQYF
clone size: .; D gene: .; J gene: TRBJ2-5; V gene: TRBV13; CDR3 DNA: TGTGCCAGCAGCTTAGGGCAACAAGAGACCCAGTACTTC; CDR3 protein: CASSLGQQETQYF
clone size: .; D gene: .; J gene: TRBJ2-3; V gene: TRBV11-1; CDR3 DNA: TGTGCCAGCAGCTTAGGAATTTATCCTTCGGGGACAGATACGCAGTATTTT; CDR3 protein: CASSLGIYPSGTDTQYF
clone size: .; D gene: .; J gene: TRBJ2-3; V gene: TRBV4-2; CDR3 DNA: TGTGCCAGCAGCCAAGGGACCCACGCTTACACAGATACGCAGTATTTT; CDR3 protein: CASSQGTHAYTDTQYF
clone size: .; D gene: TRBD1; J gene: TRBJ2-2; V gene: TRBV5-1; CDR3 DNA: TGCGCCAGCAGCTTCCAGGGGGCGAACGGGGAGCTGTTTTTT; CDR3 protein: CASSFQGANGELFF
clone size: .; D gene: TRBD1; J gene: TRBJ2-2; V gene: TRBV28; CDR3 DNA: TGTGCCAGCAGTTCCCTCCTACAGGGGGCAGTTAACACCGGGGAGCTGTTTTTT; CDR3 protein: CASSSLLQGAVNTGELFF
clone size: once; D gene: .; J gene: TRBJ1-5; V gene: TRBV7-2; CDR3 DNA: TGTGCCAGCAGCTTGGACCGCGGCAATCAGCCCCAGCATTTT; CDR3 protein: CASSLDRGNQPQHF
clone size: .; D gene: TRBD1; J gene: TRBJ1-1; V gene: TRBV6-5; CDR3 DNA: TGTGCCAGCAGGGGAACAGGGGGACACACTGAAGCTTTCTTT; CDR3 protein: CASRGTGGHTEAFF
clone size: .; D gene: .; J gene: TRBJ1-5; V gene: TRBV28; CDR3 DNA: TGTGCCAGCGGCCCCGAAAATAGCAATCAGCCCCAGCATTTT; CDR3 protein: CASGPENSNQPQHF
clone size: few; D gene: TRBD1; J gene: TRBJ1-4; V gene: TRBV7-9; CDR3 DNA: TGTGCCAGCAGCCGCGGACAGGATAATGAAAAACTGTTTTTT; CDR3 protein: CASSRGQDNEKLFF
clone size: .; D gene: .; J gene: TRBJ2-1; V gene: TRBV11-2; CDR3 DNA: TGTGCCAGCAGCCTTGACAGGAGTCCCCCACGGGTGTTCTTC; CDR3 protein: CASSLDRSPPRVFF